This TCR beta chain was identified during a study of cytomegalovirus exposure and HLA in healthy donors. A multiplex PCR was run with 60 Vbeta primers and 13 Jbeta primers. Libraries were prepared by immunoSEQ multiplex PCR; TCRdb keeps only in-frame clonotypes and omits some of them. The sample contains a few hundred thousand clones, 60% to 80% of which appear only once. This sequence originates from a woman between 25 and 40 years old in good health and CMV-seronegative. Sequencing input: PBMCs.

The CDR3 sequence: CAWSVTDFGTEAFF. CDR3 DNA: TGTGCCTGGAGTGTGACGGACTTCGGGACTGAAGCTTTCTTT. This sequence joins TRBV30 and TRBJ1-1, with no clear D. The germline CDR1 and CDR2 sequences are GTSNPN and SVGIG (reference sequence). The CDR3 is 14 amino acids. V was trimmed by 0 bases and J by 5 bases, leaving 13 bases between them. Looking up the rest from reference TRBV30 and TRBJ1-1 gives the full variable domain: SQTIHQWPATLVQPVGSPLSLECTVEGTSNPNLYWYRQAAGRGLQLLFYSVGIGQISSEVPQNLSASRPQDRQFILSSKKLLLSDSGFYLCAWSVTDFGTEAFFGQGTRLTVV.